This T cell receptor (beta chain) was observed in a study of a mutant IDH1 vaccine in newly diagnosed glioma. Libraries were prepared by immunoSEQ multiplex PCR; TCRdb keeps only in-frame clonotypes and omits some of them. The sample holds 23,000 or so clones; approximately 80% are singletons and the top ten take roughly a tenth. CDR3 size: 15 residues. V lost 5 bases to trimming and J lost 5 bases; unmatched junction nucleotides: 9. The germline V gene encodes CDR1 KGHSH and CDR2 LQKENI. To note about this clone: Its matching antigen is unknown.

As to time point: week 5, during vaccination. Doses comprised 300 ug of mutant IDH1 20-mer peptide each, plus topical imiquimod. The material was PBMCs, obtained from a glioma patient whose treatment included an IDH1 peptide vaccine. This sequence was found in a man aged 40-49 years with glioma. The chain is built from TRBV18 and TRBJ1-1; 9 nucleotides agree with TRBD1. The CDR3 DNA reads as TGTGCCAGCTCATACGACGGGACAGGGATAACTGAAGCTTTCTTT. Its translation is CASSYDGTGITEAFF. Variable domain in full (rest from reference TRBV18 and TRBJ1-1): NAGVMQNPRHLVRRRGQEARLRCSPMKGHSHVYWYRQLPEEGLKFMVYLQKENIIDESGMPKERFSAEFPKEGPSILRIQQVVRGDSAAYFCASSYDGTGITEAFFGQGTRLTVV.